The 19 T cell receptor beta chains below come from one sample, sequenced in a study of T cells expressing NK-cell markers (TCRdb year 2020). The library was made by 5' RACE. Sequencing was performed on an Illumina HiSeq 2000. TCRdb reprocessed the reads and lists each CDR3 protein sequence as a single entry, with no DNA. The sample table includes 500,000 to 700,000 distinct CDR3 sequences. Roughly 3.5% of the sample belongs to the ten largest clones. Sequencing input: blood T cells: a sorted CD56 or NKG2C T cell subset, CD4+ or CD8+ T cells, or bulk PBMC T cells (not recorded which). These receptors all come from a man between 18 and 35 years old in good health. Donor details come from another sample of the same person, matched by shared clones.

The V call is TRBV10-2, the J call TRBJ2-1; TCRdb proposes TRBD2, but this gene call is untestable without DNA. Germline loops: CDR1 WSHSY, CDR2 SAAADI. The length of the CDR3 is 15 residues. The CDR3 is CASSDVLAGADEQFF.

V and J are TRBV7-2 and TRBJ2-7; TCRdb's D call of TRBD1 is untestable without DNA. The germline V gene has CDR1 SGHTA and CDR2 FQGNSA. The CDR3 consists of 15 residues. CDR3 protein: CASSLSGNLYYEQYF.

The gene calls are TRBV20-1 and TRBJ2-1; TCRdb gives TRBD1 as the D gene, but with no DNA this cannot be confirmed. CDR3 size: 14 residues. Germline CDR1 and CDR2: DFQATT and SNEGSKA (reference sequence). CDR3 protein: CSARRTGTYNEQFF.

The V gene is TRBV28, the J gene TRBJ2-1; TCRdb's D call, TRBD1, is unchecked because there is no DNA. This CDR3 is built from 16 residues. CDR1 and CDR2 from the germline V gene are MDHEN and SYDVKM. CDR3 protein: CASSSQTGFFYNEQFF.

CDR3 in amino acids: CASNQVTSGYNEQFF. This chain connects TRBV2 to TRBJ2-1; TCRdb's D call of TRBD2 is untestable without DNA. Germline CDR1 and CDR2: SNHLY and FYNNEI. CDR3 size: 15 residues.

V gene TRBV4-2 combines with J gene TRBJ2-1; TCRdb selects TRBD2, and the lack of DNA leaves this call unchecked. CDR1 is LGHNA, CDR2 YNFKEQ, per germline. The CDR3 is 18 amino acids. The CDR3 loop is CASSQDPGLAGEFNEQFF.

The rearrangement uses TRBV5-6 and TRBJ2-1; the TCRdb D gene call, TRBD2, has no DNA to confirm it. Germline V lookup: CDR1 SGHDT, CDR2 YYEEEE. The CDR3 is 15 amino acids. CDR3 region: CASSPRLSSYNEQFF.

The J gene is TRBJ2-3, the V gene TRBV5-1; TCRdb selects TRBD1, and the lack of DNA leaves this call unchecked. This CDR3 spans 15 amino acids. Per germline, CDR1 SGHRS and CDR2 YFSETQ. This CDR3 reads CASSRRTGDTDTQYF. Full variable domain (outside the CDR3, taken from reference TRBV5-1 and TRBJ2-3): KAGVTQTPRYLIKTRGQQVTLSCSPISGHRSVSWYQQTPGQGLQFLFEYFSETQRNKGNFPGRFSGRQFSNSRSEMNVSTLELGDSALYLCASSRRTGDTDTQYFGPGTRLTVL.

V and J are TRBV20-1 and TRBJ2-7; there is no DNA to check the TCRdb D call of TRBD1. CDR1 and CDR2 from the germline V gene are DFQATT and SNEGSKA (reference sequence). The CDR3 is 12 residues long. CDR3 sequence: CSARVLGDEQYF.

This sequence joins TRBV4-3 and TRBJ2-1; TCRdb's D gene call, TRBD1, goes unchecked for lack of DNA. CDR3 length: 12 residues. Germline loops: CDR1 LGHNA, CDR2 YSLEER. The CDR3 loop is CASSQKGTEQFF.

V usage is TRBV20-1 and J usage is TRBJ2-1; TCRdb outputs TRBD2, but without DNA this stays unchecked. The CDR3 is 17 residues long. Looked up from germline, CDR1 is DFQATT and CDR2 is SNEGSKA (reference sequence). CDR3 amino acids: CSARDNVASGRVYEQFF.

V usage is TRBV4-1 and J usage is TRBJ2-3; TCRdb returns TRBD2, unconfirmable since there is no DNA. The germline CDR1 and CDR2 sequences are MGHRA and YSYEKL. This CDR3 region has 20 residues. CDR3 residues: CASSQRGSGKWLGSTDTQYF.

The rearrangement links TRBV25-1 to TRBJ1-2; TCRdb names TRBD1, which stays unverified in the absence of DNA. The germline V gene encodes CDR1 MGHDK and CDR2 SYGVNS. The CDR3 runs 16 residues. CDR3 sequence reads: CASSERSGKGHYGYTF.

The chain carries TRBV20-1 and TRBJ2-3; the D call of TRBD1 rests on TCRdb alone, since no DNA is present to check it. The CDR3 totals 16 residues. Germline V gene lookup returns CDR1 DFQATT and CDR2 SNEGSKA (reference sequence). CDR3 protein: CSARGDRGEGTDTQYF.

The chain's CDR3 is CSARSLGGRGPRDEQFF. The chain recombines TRBV20-1 with TRBJ2-1; lacking DNA, the TRBD1 call made by TCRdb goes unchecked. CDR1 is DFQATT and CDR2 is SNEGSKA in the germline V gene (reference sequence). CDR3 length: 17 amino acids.

The chain recombines TRBV6-6 with TRBJ2-5; TCRdb selects TRBD2, and the lack of DNA leaves this call unchecked. The CDR3 extends over 15 amino acids. Germline-derived CDR1 and CDR2 are MNHNY and SVGAGI (reference sequence). The CDR3 sequence: CASSVGLDFQETQYF.

The rearrangement links TRBV24-1 to TRBJ2-1; with no DNA, the TCRdb D assignment of TRBD1 cannot be verified. This CDR3 has 12 amino acids. Looked up from germline, CDR1 is KGHDR and CDR2 is SFDVKD. The CDR3 spells CATSGQGNEQFF.

The J gene is TRBJ2-2, the V gene TRBV5-1; the TCRdb D gene call, TRBD1, has no DNA to confirm it. There are 15 residues in the CDR3. Looked up from germline, CDR1 is SGHRS and CDR2 is YFSETQ. The chain's CDR3 is CASTGRGELSGELFF.

V is TRBV7-3 and J is TRBJ2-1; TCRdb names TRBD1, which stays unverified in the absence of DNA. The CDR3 spans 13 residues. Germline V CDR1 and CDR2: SGHTA, FQGTGA. CDR3 sequence: CASSTQGANEQFF. Variable domain in full (rest from reference TRBV7-3 and TRBJ2-1): GAGVSQTPSNKVTEKGKYVELRCDPISGHTALYWYRQSLGQGPEFLIYFQGTGAADDSGLPNDRFFAVRPEGSVSTLKIQRTERGDSAVYLCASSTQGANEQFFGPGTRLTVL.